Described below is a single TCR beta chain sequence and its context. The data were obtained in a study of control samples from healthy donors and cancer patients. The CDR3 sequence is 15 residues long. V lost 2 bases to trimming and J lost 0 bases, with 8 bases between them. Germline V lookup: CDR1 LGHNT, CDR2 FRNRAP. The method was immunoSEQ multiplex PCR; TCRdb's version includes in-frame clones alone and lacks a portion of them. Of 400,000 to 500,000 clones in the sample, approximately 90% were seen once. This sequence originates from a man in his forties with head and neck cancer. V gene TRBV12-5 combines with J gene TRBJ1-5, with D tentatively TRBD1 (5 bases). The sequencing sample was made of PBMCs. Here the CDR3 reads CASGLTGYSNQPQHF. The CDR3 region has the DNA TGTGCTAGTGGTTTGACAGGCTATAGCAATCAGCCCCAGCATTTT.